The next 13 T cell receptor beta chains were all read from a single sample in a study of vaccination effects on CD4 cells after COVID-19. Data came from immunoSEQ multiplex PCR; TCRdb stores just in-frame clones and leaves some out. The profile shows 25,000 to 30,000 clones, approximately 70% of them singletons. The ViraFEST assay expanded antigen-specific CD4+ T cells with viral peptide pools before sequencing. Having been cultured for under twelve days, the cells underwent CD4+ T cell isolation. Two doses of BNT162b2 or mRNA-1273 vaccine were administered to participants. The antigens these receptors bind are not known. The starting material was CD4+ T cells from PBMCs cultured with HCoV-229E spike peptides, obtained after COVID-19 vaccination. These receptors were collected from a human donor who received a COVID-19 vaccine.

This clone was recorded only once. The V call is TRBV2, the J call TRBJ2-7, with 9 nucleotides matching TRBD1. This CDR3 is 13 amino acids long. Unmatched junction bases numbered 4, after V lost 8 bases and J lost 2 bases. The V gene's germline CDR1 is SNHLY and CDR2 FYNNEI. The CDR3, as DNA: TGTGCCAGCCGGACAGGGGATACCTACGAGCAGTACTTC. It specifies CASRTGDTYEQYF. The variable domain in full, with the rest retrieved from reference TRBV2 and TRBJ2-7, is EPEVTQTPSHQVTQMGQEVILRCVPISNHLYFYWYRQILGQKVEFLVSFYNNEISEKSEIFDDQFSVERPDGSNFTLKIRSTKLEDSAMYFCASRTGDTYEQYFGPGTRLTVT.

The rearrangement uses TRBV10-1 and TRBJ2-2, with 8 bases identical to TRBD2. This CDR3 is 14 amino acids long. Trimming took 2 bases from V and 7 from J; bases not matched to a gene: 3. Germline V gene data show CDR1 as WNHNN and CDR2 as SYGVQD (reference sequence). Here the CDR3 DNA reads TGCGCCAGCAGTGAGATAGCGGGGATCGGGGAGCTGTTTTTT. Translated: CASSEIAGIGELFF.

J is TRBJ2-2 and V is TRBV6-5; D is perhaps TRBD2 (5 bases). This CDR3 region has 13 residues. Trimming took 6 bases from V and 4 from J, leaving 9 bases between them. CDR1 MNHEY and CDR2 SVGAGI come from the germline V gene. The CDR3 sequence: CASRTTSTGELFF. The CDR3 DNA sequence: TGTGCCAGCAGAACAACTAGCACCGGGGAGCTGTTTTTT.

The rearrangement links TRBV18 to TRBJ1-2; maybe TRBD1 (6 bases). CDR3 size: 13 residues. V lost 3 bases to trimming and J lost 4 bases, with 9 bases between them. Germline values: CDR1 KGHSH, CDR2 LQKENI. CDR3 sequence (DNA): TGTGCCAGCTCACCGGACAGTTCCTATGGCTACACCTTC. This sequence encodes CASSPDSSYGYTF. Drawing the rest from reference TRBV18 and TRBJ1-2, the complete variable domain is NAGVMQNPRHLVRRRGQEARLRCSPMKGHSHVYWYRQLPEEGLKFMVYLQKENIIDESGMPKERFSAEFPKEGPSILRIQQVVRGDSAAYFCASSPDSSYGYTFGSGTRLTVV.

This chain connects TRBV14 to TRBJ1-4, with D unclear. Germline V CDR1 and CDR2: SGHDN, FVKESK. There are 16 residues in the CDR3. V lost 2 bases and J lost 4, with 14 bases in between. CDR3 DNA: TGTGCCAGCAGCCAATTTGGATTTACCTTTAATGAAAAACTGTTTTTT. Protein product: CASSQFGFTFNEKLFF.

The rearrangement joins TRBV18 to TRBJ2-1; 8 nucleotides line up with TRBD2. The CDR3 totals 14 residues. V gave up 1 base and J gave up 6 bases; unmatched junction bases: 2. Germline CDR1 is KGHSH and CDR2 is LQKENI. The CDR3 here is CASSPLAGINEQFF. The DNA for the CDR3 is TGTGCCAGCTCACCACTAGCGGGAATCAATGAGCAGTTCTTC. Filled out from reference TRBV18 and TRBJ2-1, the complete variable domain reads NAGVMQNPRHLVRRRGQEARLRCSPMKGHSHVYWYRQLPEEGLKFMVYLQKENIIDESGMPKERFSAEFPKEGPSILRIQQVVRGDSAAYFCASSPLAGINEQFFGPGTRLTVL.

This clone appeared once. In DNA, the CDR3 is TGCGCCAGCAGAGGGACAGGGGTGTGGGAGACCCAGTACTTC. Translation: CASRGTGVWETQYF. The V call is TRBV5-1, the J call TRBJ2-5; 10 positions agree with TRBD1. The V and J ends lost 5 bases and 5 bases, in that order; junction bases with no gene match: 6. The germline V gene has CDR1 SGHRS and CDR2 YFSETQ. This CDR3 has 14 residues.

This clone has a single count. The chain carries TRBV7-9 and TRBJ2-7; 12 bases are a match to TRBD2. CDR3 length equals 15 residues. V lost 5 bases to trimming and J lost 5 bases; unmatched junction nucleotides: 7. Germline-derived CDR1 and CDR2 are SEHNR and FQNEAQ (reference sequence). CDR3 nucleotides: TGTGCCAGCAGCCCGGCGACTAGCGGGAGAGACGAGCAGTACTTC. Protein sequence: CASSPATSGRDEQYF.

The chain links TRBV6-1 to TRBJ1-5; D gene uncertain. Germline assignment: CDR1 MNHNS and CDR2 SASEGT. Trimming cost V 2 bases and J 5 bases, with 7 bases left between them. The CDR3 is made up of 13 amino acids. The CDR3 spells CASSELGHQPQHF. The CDR3 region has the DNA TGTGCCAGCAGTGAACTTGGGCATCAGCCCCAGCATTTT.

The gene calls are TRBV29-1 and TRBJ2-2, with D maybe TRBD1 (5 bases). The CDR3 extends over 14 amino acids. From germline, CDR1 is SQVTM and CDR2 ANQGSEA. Between the trimmed V and J ends, which lost 4 bases and 8 bases, there was a span of 17 bases. The CDR3 here is CSVVLTASLGELFF. The CDR3 nucleotides are TGCAGCGTTGTTTTGACAGCAAGCTTGGGGGAGCTGTTTTTT.

The chain has TRBV15 and TRBJ1-2, with unresolved D. V was trimmed by 5 bases and J by 2 bases, leaving 15 bases between them. CDR1 is LNHNV, CDR2 YYDKDF, per germline (reference sequence). The CDR3 has 15 amino acids. The CDR3 DNA sequence: TGTGCCACCAGCGGACGGTACTCGGAAAACTATGGCTACACCTTC. It yields the protein CATSGRYSENYGYTF.

This chain joins TRBV6-2 or TRBV6-3 and TRBJ2-4; D ambiguous. The germline gives CDR1 MNHEY, CDR2 SVGEGT. V shed 6 bases and J shed 9 bases, with 12 bases lying between them. The CDR3 contains 12 residues. CDR3 in DNA: TGTGCCAGCAGCTCAAGATCGGGCATTCAGTACTTC. Its translation: CASSSRSGIQYF.

The rearrangement joins TRBV5-5 to TRBJ2-2; no reliable D call. CDR3 length equals 14 residues. Trimming cost V 4 bases and J 4 bases, with 11 bases left between them. Germline assignment: CDR1 SGHKS and CDR2 YYEKEE (reference sequence). CDR3 bases: TGTGCCAGCAGCGCCTTATGGGCCACCGGGGAGCTGTTTTTT. Amino acids: CASSALWATGELFF.